This is a list of T cell receptor beta chains from one sample in a study of blood T cell repertoires in COVID-19. The data were produced by immunoSEQ multiplex PCR, yet TCRdb's version contains in-frame clones alone and is incomplete. The sample lists 150,000 to 200,000 clones, around 84% occurring once. The specimen was peripheral blood. The receptors derive from a woman between 65 and 79 years old with COVID-19, enrolled during active disease. Each CDR3 is given with its conserved first and last residue. The order of the fields is V gene, J gene, CDR3 protein.

TRBV27,TRBJ1-5,CASSAQGPSNQPQHF
TRBV2,TRBJ1-6,CASIDLGEPLHF
TRBV2,TRBJ1-2,CASSLDSYGYTF
TRBV30,TRBJ1-1,CAWSLLRQEIEAFF
TRBV7-2,TRBJ1-2,CASSTRGQGTGYTF
TRBV7-9,TRBJ2-3,CASSLGQGVRADTQYF
TRBV9,TRBJ2-2,CASSARSRGFNTGELFF
TRBV10-3,TRBJ1-5,CAIWGGLNQPQHF
TRBV10-3,TRBJ1-4,CAISESQPEKLFF
TRBV3-1/TRBV3-2,TRBJ2-7,CASSQSGGSSYEQYF
TRBV7-8,TRBJ1-4,CASSFRTGSRDSSNEKLFF
TRBV6-6,TRBJ1-2,CASSYRQDYGYTF
TRBV9,TRBJ1-6,CASSARSSGENSPLHF